The 3 T cell receptor beta chains in this list originate from one sample, sequenced in a study of beta chain features in type 1 diabetes. What was sequenced were expressed TCRB transcripts, since all of the isolated RNA had been reverse transcribed. Sequencing was performed with immunoSEQ multiplex PCR; in TCRdb, only in-frame clones are kept and a portion is missing. The table has almost 350,000 clones, 6.5% to 10% seen once; the top ten hold under 0.5%. Material for sequencing was central memory CD4+ T cells from blood. Receptors originate from a woman in her late teens or twenties in good health.

This clone turned up a few times. The same CDR3 arises from other DNA sequences in this sample as well. This chain uses TRBV7-2 with TRBJ2-2, with D uncertain. Trimming took 1 base from V and 8 from J, leaving 8 bases between them. The CDR3 covers 13 residues. Looked up from germline, CDR1 is SGHTA and CDR2 is FQGNSA. The CDR3 DNA follows: TGTGCCAGCAGCTTAGAGAATTCTGGGGAGCTGTTTTTT. It codes for CASSLENSGELFF. The full variable domain, rest sourced from reference TRBV7-2 and TRBJ2-2, is GAGVSQSPSNKVTEKGKDVELRCDPISGHTALYWYRQSLGQGLEFLIYFQGNSAPDKSGLPSDRFSAERTGGSVSTLTIQRTQQEDSAVYLCASSLENSGELFFGEGSRLTVL.

The rearrangement joins TRBV28 to TRBJ1-2, with D perhaps matching TRBD1 (5 bases). The CDR3 sequence is 13 residues long. The germline gives CDR1 MDHEN, CDR2 SYDVKM. Deletions cut 8 bases from V and 2 bases from J, with 12 bases between. The CDR3 sequence: CASSVTANYGYTF. The CDR3 DNA sequence: TGTGCCAGCTCCGTGACAGCAAACTATGGCTACACCTTC.

This clone occurred many times. V is TRBV4-3 and J is TRBJ1-5, with no clear D. CDR3 size: 17 residues. Per the germline V gene, CDR1 is LGHNA and CDR2 is YSLEER. Between the trimmed V and J ends, which lost 0 bases and 4 bases, there was a span of 16 bases. The CDR3, as DNA: TGCGCCAGCAGCCAAGATTTCGTCAGCAGGAGTAATCAGCCCCAGCATTTT. Amino acid sequence: CASSQDFVSRSNQPQHF.